This T cell receptor (beta chain) was found in a study of blood T cell repertoires in COVID-19. In the study overall: COVID-19 samples collected from the United States, Italy and Spain covered acute and convalescent phases. PBMCs, B-cell-depleted T cells, or T cells were the source of the cDNA or gDNA that made up the material.

This clone was counted only a few times. As originally analysed: Amplifying reference gene primers gave estimates of nucleated cell counts. Assay: immunoSEQ multiplex PCR; the TCRdb copy retains only in-frame clones and omits some. That table furnishes V, J and clone size, whereas the DNA furnished D and trimming. Seen here are 200,000 to 250,000 clones, approximately 82% observed once, and the top ten hold 1.2% to 1.5%. Germline V gene data show CDR1 as GTSNPN and CDR2 as SVGIG (reference sequence). CDR3 size: 13 residues. The ends lost 8 bases at V and 1 base at J; junction bases unmatched: 7. The sequencing sample was made of peripheral blood. The chain employs TRBV30 and TRBJ2-5, with 7 bases that match TRBD1. The clonotype was recovered from a woman aged 40 to 50 who had recovered from COVID-19. CDR3 amino acids: CASDRDPQETQYF. The CDR3 DNA reads TGTGCCAGTGACAGGGACCCCCAAGAGACCCAGTACTTC.